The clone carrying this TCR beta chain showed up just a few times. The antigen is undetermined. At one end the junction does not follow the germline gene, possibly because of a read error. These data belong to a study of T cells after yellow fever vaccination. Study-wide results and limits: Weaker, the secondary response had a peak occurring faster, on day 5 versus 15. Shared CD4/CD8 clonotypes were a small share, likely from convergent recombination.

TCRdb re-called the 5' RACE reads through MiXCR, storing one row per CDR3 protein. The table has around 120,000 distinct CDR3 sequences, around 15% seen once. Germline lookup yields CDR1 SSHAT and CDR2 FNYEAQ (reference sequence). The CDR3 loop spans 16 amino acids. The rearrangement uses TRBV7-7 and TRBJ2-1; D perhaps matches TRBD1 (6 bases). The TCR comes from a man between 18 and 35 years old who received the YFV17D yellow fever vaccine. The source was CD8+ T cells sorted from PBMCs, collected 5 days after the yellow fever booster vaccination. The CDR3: CASSLVLGGSYNEQFF. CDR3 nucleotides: TGTGCTAGCAGCTTAGTGCTAGGGGGCTCCTACAATGAGCAGTTCTTC.